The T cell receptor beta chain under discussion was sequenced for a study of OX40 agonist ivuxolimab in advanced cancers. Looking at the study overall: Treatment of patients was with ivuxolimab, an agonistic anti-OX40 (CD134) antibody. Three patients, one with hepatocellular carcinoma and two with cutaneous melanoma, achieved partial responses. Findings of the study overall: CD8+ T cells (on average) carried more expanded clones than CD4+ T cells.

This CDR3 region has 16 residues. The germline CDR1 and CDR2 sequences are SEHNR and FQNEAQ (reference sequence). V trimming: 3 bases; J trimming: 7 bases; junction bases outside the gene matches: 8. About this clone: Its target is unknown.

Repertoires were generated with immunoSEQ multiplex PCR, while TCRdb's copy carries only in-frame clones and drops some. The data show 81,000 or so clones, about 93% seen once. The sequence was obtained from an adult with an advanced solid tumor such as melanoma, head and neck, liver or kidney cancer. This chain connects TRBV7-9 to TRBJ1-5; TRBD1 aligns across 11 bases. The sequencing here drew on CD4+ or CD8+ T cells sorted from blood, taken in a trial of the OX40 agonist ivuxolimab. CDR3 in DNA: TGTGCCAGCAGCTTTGGGGACAGGGGGAAAAGGCAGCCCCAGCATTTT. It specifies CASSFGDRGKRQPQHF.